Listed here are 14 T cell receptor beta chains from one sample, sequenced in a study of T cells expressing NK-cell markers. Reanalyzing the 5' RACE reads, TCRdb keeps one entry per CDR3 protein, without DNA. Found here are fewer than 400,000 distinct CDR3 sequences; the top ten clones hold under 6.5%. Sequencing was carried out using blood T cells: a sorted CD56 or NKG2C T cell subset, CD4+ or CD8+ T cells, or bulk PBMC T cells (not recorded which). Receptors were obtained from a man aged 18-69 years in good health.

The gene calls are TRBV21-1 and TRBJ2-5; TCRdb calls TRBD1, which cannot be checked without DNA. TRBV21-1 is a documented pseudogene. This CDR3 is 17 amino acids long. CDR3 protein: CASSKVGDSLYQETQYF.

This rearrangement joins TRBV7-8 to TRBJ2-5; as DNA is missing, the TRBD1 call by TCRdb cannot be tested. CDR1 and CDR2 from the germline V gene are SGHVS and FQNEAQ. CDR3 size: 16 residues. The CDR3: CASSPDRMTYQETQYF.

V gene TRBV6-1 combines with J gene TRBJ1-2; lacking DNA, the TRBD1 call made by TCRdb goes unchecked. Germline assignment: CDR1 MNHNS and CDR2 SASEGT. This CDR3 comprises 13 residues. CDR3 region: CASSPREDYGYTF.

V and J are TRBV20-1 and TRBJ1-6. Germline V lookup: CDR1 DFQATT, CDR2 SNEGSKA (reference sequence). The CDR3 loop spans 16 amino acids. The CDR3 sequence: CSAREAGSSYNSPLHF.

The chain couples TRBV4-1 to TRBJ1-1; checking the TCRdb D call of TRBD1 is not possible without DNA. CDR1 MGHRA and CDR2 YSYEKL come from the germline V gene. The CDR3 is 15 residues long. The CDR3 spells CASSHNQGPVTEAFF.

The chain has TRBV3-1 and TRBJ2-7; checking the TCRdb D call of TRBD1 is not possible without DNA. The CDR3 contains 16 residues. Per germline, CDR1 LGHDT and CDR2 YNNKEL (reference sequence). The CDR3 spells CASSQQTGGLSYEQYF.

The V gene is TRBV14, the J gene TRBJ1-6; the D gene TCRdb calls, TRBD1, cannot be checked with no DNA. The CDR3 extends over 15 amino acids. Germline V CDR1 and CDR2: SGHDN, FVKESK. The CDR3 sequence is CASSQEWTVNSPLHF.

This chain uses TRBV7-2 with TRBJ2-3. Germline V gives CDR1 SGHTA, CDR2 FQGNSA. The CDR3 is 13 amino acids. CDR3 region: CASSQRWGHTQYF.

The gene calls are TRBV5-5 and TRBJ2-1. This CDR3 has 14 residues. Germline V gives CDR1 SGHKS, CDR2 YYEKEE (reference sequence). The CDR3 spells CASSPGAAYNEQFF.

The chain employs TRBV29-1 and TRBJ2-5; the TCRdb call, TRBD2, lacks DNA for checking. Germline V gene lookup returns CDR1 SQVTM and CDR2 ANQGSEA. The CDR3 is made up of 14 amino acids. The CDR3 reads CSVEISGAPETQYF.

The chain employs TRBV12-3 or TRBV12-4 and TRBJ2-3; without DNA, the TCRdb call of TRBD1 cannot be checked. The CDR3 totals 14 residues. The CDR3 is CASSDPPPVDTQYF.

V gene TRBV20-1 combines with J gene TRBJ2-1; TCRdb's D gene call, TRBD2, goes unchecked for lack of DNA. Germline V lookup: CDR1 DFQATT, CDR2 SNEGSKA (reference sequence). The CDR3 has 17 residues. The CDR3: CSARVSPIQRAYNEQFF.

The rearrangement joins TRBV20-1 to TRBJ2-7; with no DNA, the TCRdb D assignment of TRBD1 cannot be verified. Germline V gene sequence: CDR1 DFQATT, CDR2 SNEGSKA (reference sequence). The length of the CDR3 is 14 residues. This chain's CDR3 is CSATRDSAVYEQYF.

This chain joins TRBV20-1 and TRBJ2-7. CDR1 is DFQATT and CDR2 is SNEGSKA in the germline V gene (reference sequence). The CDR3 has 13 amino acids. The CDR3 here is CSAYIGQAYEQYF.